Below, 23 T cell receptor beta chains from the same sample are listed, as sequenced in a study of PD-1 blockade in classical Hodgkin lymphoma. Relapse after autologous stem cell transplantation occurred in every patient, and brentuximab vedotin exposure varied. The method was immunoSEQ multiplex PCR; TCRdb's version includes in-frame clones alone and lacks a portion of them. The sample includes 25,000 to 35,000 clones, 71% of them seen just once. The starting material was peripheral blood mononuclear cells (PBMCs), obtained before the second cycle of nivolumab. The receptors originated from a human donor with classical Hodgkin lymphoma.

This clone occurred a few times. The genes are TRBV11-2 and TRBJ1-1, with D uncertain. Germline V gene lookup returns CDR1 SGHAT and CDR2 FQNNGV. V lost 3 bases to trimming and J lost 1 base, with 18 bases between them. This CDR3 has 17 amino acids. The CDR3 DNA is TGTGCCAGCAGCTTGACACTTAATTGGGATCCGAACACTGAAGCTTTCTTT. This sequence encodes CASSLTLNWDPNTEAFF.

In DNA, the CDR3 is TGTGCCAGTAGTCCAGGCGGGACAAAGAATCAGCCCCAGCATTTT. This sequence encodes CASSPGGTKNQPQHF. This chain links TRBV19 with TRBJ1-5; TRBD1 might be the D (6 bases). The CDR3 totals 15 residues. V lost 5 bases, J lost 4 bases, and 15 bases lay in between. From germline, CDR1 is LNHDA and CDR2 SQIVND (reference sequence). Supplemented by reference TRBV19 and TRBJ1-5, the full variable domain reads DGGITQSPKYLFRKEGQNVTLSCEQNLNHDAMYWYRQDPGQGLRLIYYSQIVNDFQKGDIAEGYSVSREKKESFPLTVTSAQKNPTAFYLCASSPGGTKNQPQHFGDGTRLSIL.

This clone showed up just once. Other nucleotide sequences from this sample produce the same CDR3. The V and J genes are TRBV30 and TRBJ2-2; TRBD1 might be the D (6 bases). The V gene's germline CDR1 is GTSNPN and CDR2 SVGIG (reference sequence). V lost 3 bases to trimming and J lost 4 bases, with 12 bases between them. There are 14 residues in the CDR3. The CDR3 spells CAWRFWTVTGELFF. The CDR3 DNA reads as TGTGCCTGGAGATTTTGGACAGTCACCGGGGAGCTGTTTTTT.

This clone has a single count. The chain couples TRBV7-6 to TRBJ1-3; D not resolved. The CDR3 loop spans 15 amino acids. The V end lost 1 base, the J end lost 2 bases, and 9 bases lay between the germline ends. The germline V gene has CDR1 SGHVS and CDR2 FNYEAQ. CDR3 in amino acids: CASSLETQPGNTIYF. The CDR3 DNA is TGTGCCAGCAGCTTAGAAACACAACCTGGAAACACCATATATTTT.

The chain employs TRBV29-1 and TRBJ2-2; TRBD1 or TRBD2 may be the D gene (7 bases each). The V gene's germline CDR1 is SQVTM and CDR2 ANQGSEA. The germline V and J ends were trimmed by 6 bases and 5 bases, with 22 bases remaining between them. The CDR3 spans 16 residues. CDR3 sequence (DNA): TGCAGCGTGTCGGACCCAGGGGGGGCAAGGACCGGGGAGCTGTTTTTT. Its translation is CSVSDPGGARTGELFF.

This clone came up a few times. The V gene is TRBV11-2, the J gene TRBJ2-1, with 9 positions matching TRBD2. The V and J ends lost 0 bases and 3 bases, in that order; junction bases with no gene match: 0. From germline, CDR1 is SGHAT and CDR2 FQNNGV. CDR3 length equals 15 residues. The chain's CDR3 is CASSLERGGYNEQFF. Here the CDR3 DNA reads TGTGCCAGCAGCTTAGAGCGGGGGGGCTACAATGAGCAGTTCTTC.

The rearrangement uses TRBV5-4 and TRBJ2-5; D may be TRBD1 (6 bases). The V end lost 4 bases, the J end lost 0 bases, and 13 bases lay between the germline ends. Per the germline V gene, CDR1 is SGHNT and CDR2 is YYREEE (reference sequence). The CDR3 is made up of 15 amino acids. Here the CDR3 DNA reads TGTGCCAGCAGCCCCAGACAGGCTGACCAAGAGACCCAGTACTTC. Protein: CASSPRQADQETQYF.

V usage is TRBV6-1 and J usage is TRBJ2-1, with 7 bases that match TRBD1. This CDR3 is built from 18 residues. Looked up from germline, CDR1 is MNHNS and CDR2 is SASEGT. The V gene end was trimmed by 2 bases and the J gene end by 1 base; junction bases not matched to a gene: 11. CDR3 protein: CASSEFRLGTVSYNEQFF. CDR3 nucleotide sequence: TGTGCCAGCAGTGAATTTAGGTTAGGGACAGTGTCCTACAATGAGCAGTTCTTC.

The chain has TRBV2 and TRBJ2-7; TRBD2 aligns across 8 bases. Trimming at V came to 6 bases and at J to 0 bases, leaving 7 bases not matched to a gene. The CDR3 is 15 residues long. Germline CDR1 reads SNHLY; CDR2 reads FYNNEI. CDR3 bases: TGTGCCAGCAGACACGGCGGGGGGACCTCCTACGAGCAGTACTTC. Its translation: CASRHGGGTSYEQYF.

This clone has only one observation. V gene TRBV19 combines with J gene TRBJ1-1, with 9 bases identical to TRBD1. The CDR3 runs to 17 residues. The germline V gene encodes CDR1 LNHDA and CDR2 SQIVND (reference sequence). J was trimmed by 1 base and V by 5 bases; bases with no gene match: 11. CDR3 in DNA: TGTGCCAGTAGTTTATACGGGACAGGGTTGGCGAACACTGAAGCTTTCTTT. It yields the protein CASSLYGTGLANTEAFF.

This clone was detected a few times. The V and J genes are TRBV5-1 and TRBJ1-1; 7 nucleotides align to TRBD1. Losses at the gene ends were 3 bases for V and 0 bases for J; bases not matched to a gene: 8. Germline lookup yields CDR1 SGHRS and CDR2 YFSETQ. The CDR3 length is 16 residues. CDR3 region: CASSWDSLNLNTEAFF. Here the CDR3 DNA reads TGCGCCAGCAGCTGGGACAGTCTAAACCTGAACACTGAAGCTTTCTTT.

In this sample, this clone turned up a few times. V usage is TRBV5-8 and J usage is TRBJ1-6; TRBD1 matches at 10 bases. The CDR3 totals 17 residues. Trimming at V came to 4 bases and at J to 8 bases, leaving 12 bases not matched to a gene. Germline lookup yields CDR1 SGHTS and CDR2 YDEGEE. The CDR3 region is CASSNTGTGAMDSPLHF. In nucleotides, the CDR3 is TGTGCCAGCAGCAACACCGGGACAGGGGCGATGGATTCACCCCTCCACTTT.

The DNA for the CDR3 is TGTGCCAGCAGCTTGGCGGCGGGGGGGCCTAGGTCCTACAATGAGCAGTTCTTC. As protein: CASSLAAGGPRSYNEQFF. J is TRBJ2-1 and V is TRBV5-6; 9 bases are a match to TRBD2. J was trimmed by 1 base and V by 0 bases; bases with no gene match: 8. CDR3 size: 18 residues. Germline assignment: CDR1 SGHDT and CDR2 YYEEEE.

This sequence joins TRBV27 and TRBJ2-2; D not certain. Germline V gene sequence: CDR1 MNHEY, CDR2 SMNVEV (reference sequence). There are 13 residues in the CDR3. The V and J ends lost 8 bases and 6 bases respectively, with 13 bases between them. This chain's CDR3 is CASGPGVAGELFF. In DNA form, the CDR3 reads TGTGCCAGCGGTCCTGGTGTAGCCGGGGAGCTGTTTTTT.

This clone was observed a handful of times. The chain employs TRBV10-3 and TRBJ1-2; 8 nucleotides match TRBD1. There are 15 residues in the CDR3. V shed 3 bases, J shed 4 bases, and the junction held 7 bases outside the gene matches. The germline gives CDR1 ENHRY, CDR2 SYGVKD. In DNA, the CDR3 is TGTGCCATCAGTGATCTGGCAGGGGGCGTCTATGGCTACACCTTC. As protein: CAISDLAGGVYGYTF.

This chain links TRBV10-3 with TRBJ1-2, with D tentatively TRBD1 (6 bases). The CDR3 consists of 14 residues. Germline V gives CDR1 ENHRY, CDR2 SYGVKD. Trimming cost V 0 bases and J 7 bases, with 12 bases left between them. The chain's CDR3 is CAISESATGFGYTF. CDR3 bases: TGTGCCATCAGTGAGTCGGCGACAGGTTTTGGCTACACCTTC.

The rearrangement links TRBV6-5 to TRBJ2-1; 8 bases align to TRBD1. Germline trimming cut 5 bases from V and 2 bases from J; bases unmatched to any gene: 2. The CDR3 contains 14 residues. Germline-derived CDR1 and CDR2 are MNHEY and SVGAGI. CDR3 residues: CASSPRGPYNEQFF. The CDR3 DNA sequence: TGTGCCAGCAGTCCCAGGGGGCCCTACAATGAGCAGTTCTTC.

The chain joins TRBV4-2 to TRBJ1-2; no reliable D call. Germline CDR1 reads LGHNA; CDR2 reads YNFKEQ. V was pared by 1 base and J by 4 bases, with 10 bases between. CDR3 length equals 14 residues. The CDR3 region is CASSQVRERYGYTF. CDR3 DNA: TGTGCCAGCAGCCAAGTTAGAGAGCGCTATGGCTACACCTTC.

A few counts support this clone. The chain links TRBV7-8 to TRBJ2-1; D is possibly TRBD2 (5 bases). The CDR3 has 16 amino acids. V was clipped by 2 bases and J by 0 bases, with 11 bases between them. The V gene's germline CDR1 is SGHVS and CDR2 FQNEAQ. DNA for the CDR3: TGTGCCAGCAGCTTAATCCTTGGGAGCTCCTACAATGAGCAGTTCTTC. It yields the protein CASSLILGSSYNEQFF.

V gene TRBV18 combines with J gene TRBJ1-2; TRBD1 matches at 7 bases. The CDR3 covers 16 residues. V lost 1 base and J lost 3; bases outside the gene matches: 8. Per the germline V gene, CDR1 is KGHSH and CDR2 is LQKENI. The CDR3 sequence is CASSPQDRVYDYGYTF. In nucleotides, the CDR3 is TGTGCCAGCTCACCACAAGACAGGGTATATGACTATGGCTACACCTTC.

V gene TRBV7-2 combines with J gene TRBJ2-3; 7 bases are shared with TRBD2. Germline lookup yields CDR1 SGHTA and CDR2 FQGNSA. This CDR3 spans 13 amino acids. In nucleotides, the CDR3 is TGTGGTTCAGAGGCGGGGGGCACAGATACGCAGTATTTT. It encodes CGSEAGGTDTQYF.

This chain uses TRBV5-1 with TRBJ1-1; perhaps TRBD1 as D (5 bases). V was clipped by 2 bases and J by 5 bases, with 13 bases between them. Per germline, CDR1 SGHRS and CDR2 YFSETQ. This CDR3 contains 14 residues. CDR3 bases: TGCGCCAGCAGCTTCCAGGGCCCGGGGACTGAAGCTTTCTTT. Amino acids: CASSFQGPGTEAFF.

In this sample, this clone turned up once. This chain connects TRBV4-1 to TRBJ2-1; D is possibly TRBD2 (6 bases). This CDR3 has 16 residues. With 0 bases removed from V and 3 bases from J, the gap between germline ends came to 12 bases. The germline V gene encodes CDR1 MGHRA and CDR2 YSYEKL. The CDR3 DNA is TGCGCCAGCAGCCAAGATGGGGGGAGCTACTACAATGAGCAGTTCTTC. Protein sequence: CASSQDGGSYYNEQFF.